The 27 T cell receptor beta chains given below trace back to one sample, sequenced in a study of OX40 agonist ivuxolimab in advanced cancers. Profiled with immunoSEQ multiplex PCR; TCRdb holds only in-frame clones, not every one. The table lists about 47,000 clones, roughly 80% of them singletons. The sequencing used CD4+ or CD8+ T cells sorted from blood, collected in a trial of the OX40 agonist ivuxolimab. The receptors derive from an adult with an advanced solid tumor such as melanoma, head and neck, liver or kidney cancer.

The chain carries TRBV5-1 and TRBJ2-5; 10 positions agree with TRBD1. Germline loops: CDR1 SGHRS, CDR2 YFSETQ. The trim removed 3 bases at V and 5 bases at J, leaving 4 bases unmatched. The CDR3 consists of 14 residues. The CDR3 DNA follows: TGCGCCAGCAGCTCGACAGGGGGCGCGGAGACCCAGTACTTC. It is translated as CASSSTGGAETQYF. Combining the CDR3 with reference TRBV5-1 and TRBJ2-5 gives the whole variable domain KAGVTQTPRYLIKTRGQQVTLSCSPISGHRSVSWYQQTPGQGLQFLFEYFSETQRNKGNFPGRFSGRQFSNSRSEMNVSTLELGDSALYLCASSSTGGAETQYFGPGTRLLVL.

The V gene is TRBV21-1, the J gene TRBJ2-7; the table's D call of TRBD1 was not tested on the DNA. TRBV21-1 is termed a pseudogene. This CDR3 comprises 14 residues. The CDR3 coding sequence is TGTGCCAGCAGTGGGGACAGGGGGAGGCACGAGCAGTACTTC. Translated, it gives CASSGDRGRHEQYF.

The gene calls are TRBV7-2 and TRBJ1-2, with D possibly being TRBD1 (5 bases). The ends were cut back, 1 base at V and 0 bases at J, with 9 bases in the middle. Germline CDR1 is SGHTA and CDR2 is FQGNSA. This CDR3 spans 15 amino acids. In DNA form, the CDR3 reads TGTGCCAGCAGCTTAGGACAGCACTCTAACTATGGCTACACCTTC. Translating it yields CASSLGQHSNYGYTF.

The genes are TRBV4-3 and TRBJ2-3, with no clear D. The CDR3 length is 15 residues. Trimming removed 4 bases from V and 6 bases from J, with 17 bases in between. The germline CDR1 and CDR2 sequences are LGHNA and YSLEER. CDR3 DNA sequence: TGCGCCAGCAGCCCTGGAAGACTGGCCTGGGATACGCAGTATTTT. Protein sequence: CASSPGRLAWDTQYF.

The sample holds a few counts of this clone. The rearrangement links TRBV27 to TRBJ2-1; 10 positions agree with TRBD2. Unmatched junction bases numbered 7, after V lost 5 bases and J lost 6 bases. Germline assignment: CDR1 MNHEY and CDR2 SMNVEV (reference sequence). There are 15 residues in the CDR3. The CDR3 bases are TGTGCCAGCAGTCTCCTAGCGGGAGTTAGCAATGAGCAGTTCTTC. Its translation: CASSLLAGVSNEQFF.

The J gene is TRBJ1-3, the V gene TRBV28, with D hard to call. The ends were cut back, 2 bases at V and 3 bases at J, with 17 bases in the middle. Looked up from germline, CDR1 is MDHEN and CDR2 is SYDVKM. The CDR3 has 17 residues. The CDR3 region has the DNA TGTGCCAGCAGTTTAGGAGTGCAGATACGCCTTGGAAACACCATATATTTT. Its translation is CASSLGVQIRLGNTIYF. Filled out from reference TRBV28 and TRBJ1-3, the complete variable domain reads DVKVTQSSRYLVKRTGEKVFLECVQDMDHENMFWYRQDPGLGLRLIYFSYDVKMKEKGDIPEGYSVSREKKERFSLILESASTNQTSMYLCASSLGVQIRLGNTIYFGEGSWLTVV.

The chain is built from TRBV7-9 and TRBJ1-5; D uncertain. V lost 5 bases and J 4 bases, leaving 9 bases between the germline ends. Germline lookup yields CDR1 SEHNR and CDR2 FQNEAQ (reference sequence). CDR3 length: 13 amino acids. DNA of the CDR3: TGTGCCAGCAGCCTAAGCAGTAATCAGCCCCAGCATTTT. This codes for CASSLSSNQPQHF. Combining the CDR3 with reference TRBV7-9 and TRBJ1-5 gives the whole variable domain DTGVSQNPRHKITKRGQNVTFRCDPISEHNRLYWYRQTLGQGPEFLTYFQNEAQLEKSRLLSDRFSAERPKGSFSTLEIQRTEQGDSAMYLCASSLSSNQPQHFGDGTRLSIL.

The CDR3 spells CASSAGQGAYEQYF. DNA for the CDR3: TGCGCCAGCAGCGCGGGACAGGGGGCCTACGAGCAGTACTTC. The J gene is TRBJ2-7, the V gene TRBV5-1, with 11 positions matching TRBD1. With 4 bases clipped from V and 2 bases from J, the junction kept 2 bases outside the gene matches. Germline V gene lookup returns CDR1 SGHRS and CDR2 YFSETQ. The CDR3 contains 14 residues.

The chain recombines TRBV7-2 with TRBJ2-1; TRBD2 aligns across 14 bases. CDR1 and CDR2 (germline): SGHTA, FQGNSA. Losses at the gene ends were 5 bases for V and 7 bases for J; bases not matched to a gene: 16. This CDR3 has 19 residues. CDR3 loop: CASSENPGLAGVLRNEQFF. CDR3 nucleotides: TGTGCCAGCAGCGAAAACCCGGGACTAGCGGGAGTGTTAAGAAATGAGCAGTTCTTC.

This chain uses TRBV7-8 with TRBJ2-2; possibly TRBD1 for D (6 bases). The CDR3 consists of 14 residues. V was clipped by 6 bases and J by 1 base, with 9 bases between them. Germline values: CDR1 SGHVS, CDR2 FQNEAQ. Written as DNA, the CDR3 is TGTGCCAGCAGAGGGACATTGAACACCGGGGAGCTGTTTTTT. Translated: CASRGTLNTGELFF.

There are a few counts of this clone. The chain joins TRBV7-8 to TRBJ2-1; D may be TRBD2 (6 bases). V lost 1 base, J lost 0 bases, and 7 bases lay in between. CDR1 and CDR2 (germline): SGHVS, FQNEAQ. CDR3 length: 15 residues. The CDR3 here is CASSLGAGSYNEQFF. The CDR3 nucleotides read TGTGCCAGCAGCTTAGGAGCGGGCTCCTACAATGAGCAGTTCTTC.

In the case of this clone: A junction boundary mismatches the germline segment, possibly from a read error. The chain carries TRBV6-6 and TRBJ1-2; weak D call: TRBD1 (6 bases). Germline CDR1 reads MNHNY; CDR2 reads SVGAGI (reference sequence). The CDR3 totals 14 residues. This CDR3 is CASTYDLTGYGYTF. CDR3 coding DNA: TGTGCCAGCACTTACGATCTTACAGGGTATGGCTACACCTTC.

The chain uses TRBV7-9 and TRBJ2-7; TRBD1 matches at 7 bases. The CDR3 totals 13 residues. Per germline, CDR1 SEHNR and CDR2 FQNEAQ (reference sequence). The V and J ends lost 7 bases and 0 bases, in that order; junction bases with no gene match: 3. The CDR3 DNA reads TGTGCCAGCAACCGGGACAGCTCCTACGAGCAGTACTTC. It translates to CASNRDSSYEQYF.

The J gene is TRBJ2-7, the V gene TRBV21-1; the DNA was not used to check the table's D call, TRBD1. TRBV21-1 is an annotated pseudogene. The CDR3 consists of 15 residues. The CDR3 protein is CASSAQGRVVCEQYF. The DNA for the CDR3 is TGTGCCAGCAGCGCACAGGGCCGGGTGGTTTGCGAGCAGTACTTC.

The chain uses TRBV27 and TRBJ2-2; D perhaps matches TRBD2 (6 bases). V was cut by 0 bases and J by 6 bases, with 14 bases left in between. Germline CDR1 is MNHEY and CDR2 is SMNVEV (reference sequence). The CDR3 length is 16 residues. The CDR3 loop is CASSLSSGLGSGELFF. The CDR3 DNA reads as TGTGCCAGCAGTTTATCTTCGGGACTGGGGTCCGGGGAGCTGTTTTTT.

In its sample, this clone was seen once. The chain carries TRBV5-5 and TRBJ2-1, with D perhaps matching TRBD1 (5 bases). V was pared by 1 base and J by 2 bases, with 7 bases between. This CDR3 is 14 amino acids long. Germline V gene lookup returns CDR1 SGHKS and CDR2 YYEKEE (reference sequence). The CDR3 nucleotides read TGTGCCAGCAGCTTGCCAGGGACCTACAATGAGCAGTTCTTC. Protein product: CASSLPGTYNEQFF.

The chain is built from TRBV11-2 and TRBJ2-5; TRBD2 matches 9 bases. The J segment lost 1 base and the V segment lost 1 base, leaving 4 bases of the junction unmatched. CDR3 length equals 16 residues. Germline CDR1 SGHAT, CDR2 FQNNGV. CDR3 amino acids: CASSLVAGGGQETQYF. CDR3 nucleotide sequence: TGTGCCAGCAGCTTAGTCGCGGGAGGGGGCCAAGAGACCCAGTACTTC.

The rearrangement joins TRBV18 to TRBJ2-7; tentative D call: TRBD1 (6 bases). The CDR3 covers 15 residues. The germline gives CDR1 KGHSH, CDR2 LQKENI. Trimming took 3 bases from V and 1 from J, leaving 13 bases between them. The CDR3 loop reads CASSPQDRASYEQYF. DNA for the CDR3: TGTGCCAGCTCACCCCAGGACAGAGCGTCCTACGAGCAGTACTTC.

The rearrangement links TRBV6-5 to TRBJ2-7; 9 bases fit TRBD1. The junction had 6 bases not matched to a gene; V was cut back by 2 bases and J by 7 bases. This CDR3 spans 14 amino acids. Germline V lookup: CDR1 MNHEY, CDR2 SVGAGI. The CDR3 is CASSYGTGLSEQYF. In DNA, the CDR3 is TGTGCCAGCAGTTACGGGACAGGGTTGAGTGAGCAGTACTTC.

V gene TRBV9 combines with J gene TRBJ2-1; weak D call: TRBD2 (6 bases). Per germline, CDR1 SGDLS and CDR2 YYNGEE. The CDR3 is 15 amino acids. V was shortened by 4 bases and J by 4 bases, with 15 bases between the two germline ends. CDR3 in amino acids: CASSPKGLPYNEQFF. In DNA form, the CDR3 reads TGTGCCAGCAGCCCGAAGGGACTTCCTTACAATGAGCAGTTCTTC.

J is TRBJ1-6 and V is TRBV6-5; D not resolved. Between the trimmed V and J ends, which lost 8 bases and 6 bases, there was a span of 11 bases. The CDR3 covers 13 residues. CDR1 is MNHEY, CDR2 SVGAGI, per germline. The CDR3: CASARTGNSPLHF. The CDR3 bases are TGTGCCAGCGCCAGGACGGGTAATTCACCCCTCCACTTT.

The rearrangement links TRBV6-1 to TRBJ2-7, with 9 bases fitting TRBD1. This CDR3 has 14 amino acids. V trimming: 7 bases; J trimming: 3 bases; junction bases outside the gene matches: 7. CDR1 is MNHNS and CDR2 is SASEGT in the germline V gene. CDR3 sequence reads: CASNDRGDHYEQYF. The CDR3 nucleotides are TGTGCCAGCAATGACAGGGGGGACCACTACGAGCAGTACTTC.

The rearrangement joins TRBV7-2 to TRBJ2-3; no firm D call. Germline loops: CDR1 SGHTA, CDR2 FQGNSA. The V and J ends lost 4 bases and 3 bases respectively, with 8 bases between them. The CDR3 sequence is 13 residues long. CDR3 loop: CASSSPATDTQYF. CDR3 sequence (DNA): TGTGCCAGCAGCTCCCCGGCTACAGATACGCAGTATTTT.

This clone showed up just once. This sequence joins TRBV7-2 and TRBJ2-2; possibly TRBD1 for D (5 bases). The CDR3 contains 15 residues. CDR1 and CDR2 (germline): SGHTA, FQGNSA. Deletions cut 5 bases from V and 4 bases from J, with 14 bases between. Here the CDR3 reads CASSRQGPSTGELFF. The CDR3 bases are TGTGCCAGCAGCCGTCAGGGCCCGTCCACCGGGGAGCTGTTTTTT.

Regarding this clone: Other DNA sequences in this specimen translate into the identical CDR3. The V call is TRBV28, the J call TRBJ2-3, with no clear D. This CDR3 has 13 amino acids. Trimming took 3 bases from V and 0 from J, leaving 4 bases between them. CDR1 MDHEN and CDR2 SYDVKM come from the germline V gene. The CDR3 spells CASSLGSTDTQYF. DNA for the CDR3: TGTGCCAGCAGTTTGGGGAGCACAGATACGCAGTATTTT.

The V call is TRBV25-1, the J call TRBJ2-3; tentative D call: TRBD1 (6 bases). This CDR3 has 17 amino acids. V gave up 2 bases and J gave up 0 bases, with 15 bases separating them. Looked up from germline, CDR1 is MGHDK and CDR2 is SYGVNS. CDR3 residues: CASSETGGGPSTDTQYF. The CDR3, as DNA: TGTGCCAGCAGTGAAACTGGGGGCGGGCCTAGCACAGATACGCAGTATTTT.

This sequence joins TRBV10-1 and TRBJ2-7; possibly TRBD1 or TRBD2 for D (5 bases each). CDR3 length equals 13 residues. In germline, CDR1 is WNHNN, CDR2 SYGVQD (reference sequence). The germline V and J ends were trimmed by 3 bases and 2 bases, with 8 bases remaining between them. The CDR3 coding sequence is TGCGCCAGCAGTGACGGGGACCCCTACGAGCAGTACTTC. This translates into CASSDGDPYEQYF.